The 21 T cell receptor beta chains below come from one sample, sequenced in a study of shared clonotypes between healthy human individuals. The repertoire was sequenced with immunoSEQ multiplex PCR; TCRdb's copy has only in-frame clones and lacks some. Of about 300,000 clones listed, 74% were seen once; the top ten hold about 9.4%. What was sequenced was memory CD4+ T cells sorted from blood. As for subset: CD45RA-negative fraction. The receptor set was obtained from a man aged 25 to 40 in good health.

The gene calls are TRBV5-6 and TRBJ2-5, with D possibly being TRBD2 (6 bases). Looked up from germline, CDR1 is SGHDT and CDR2 is YYEEEE. The CDR3 loop spans 15 amino acids. Trimming shortened V by 1 base and J by 5 bases, and 15 bases separated the two germline ends. The CDR3 spells CASSLLGGKGETQYF. The CDR3 DNA reads TGTGCCAGCAGCTTGCTGGGGGGAAAAGGGGAGACCCAGTACTTC.

CDR3 region: CASSLGGAAKNIQYF. Written as DNA, the CDR3 is TGCGCCAGCAGCTTAGGGGGTGCGGCCAAAAACATTCAGTACTTC. The rearrangement links TRBV5-1 to TRBJ2-4, with D maybe TRBD1 (6 bases). The ends were cut back, 2 bases at V and 1 base at J, with 10 bases in the middle. CDR3 length equals 15 residues. Per the germline V gene, CDR1 is SGHRS and CDR2 is YFSETQ.

The V gene is TRBV5-1, the J gene TRBJ1-1; 10 nucleotides match TRBD1. CDR3 size: 14 residues. J was trimmed by 4 bases and V by 4 bases; bases with no gene match: 4. Germline V lookup: CDR1 SGHRS, CDR2 YFSETQ. The CDR3 protein is CASSKGQGGTEAFF. The CDR3 DNA follows: TGCGCCAGCAGCAAAGGACAGGGGGGCACTGAAGCTTTCTTT.

This clone was recorded a few times. V usage is TRBV5-1 and J usage is TRBJ2-2; D not resolved. The CDR3 contains 16 residues. Germline loops: CDR1 SGHRS, CDR2 YFSETQ. V was cut by 0 bases and J by 1 base, with 10 bases left in between. The CDR3 loop is CASSLGSPQNTGELFF. Written as DNA, the CDR3 is TGCGCCAGCAGCTTGGGGAGTCCGCAGAACACCGGGGAGCTGTTTTTT.

This clone has only one observation. The rearrangement links TRBV19 to TRBJ2-3, with TRBD1 identical over 7 bases. This CDR3 has 14 amino acids. The junction had 3 bases not matched to a gene; V was cut back by 6 bases and J by 0 bases. CDR1 is LNHDA, CDR2 SQIVND, per germline (reference sequence). The CDR3 region is CASRRQGSTDTQYF. Written as DNA, the CDR3 is TGTGCCAGTAGGCGACAGGGTAGCACAGATACGCAGTATTTT.

The chain recombines TRBV4-2 with TRBJ2-3, with a possible D match to TRBD2 (6 bases). The length of the CDR3 is 16 residues. Trimming took off 1 base at V and 3 bases at J, with 14 bases between the two ends. Germline V gives CDR1 LGHNA, CDR2 YNFKEQ. The DNA of the CDR3 is TGTGCCAGCAGCCAAGCAGATAGCGGAGGGACAGATACGCAGTATTTT. This codes for CASSQADSGGTDTQYF.

The table lists this clone with a few counts. The genes are TRBV7-9 and TRBJ2-1; 11 nucleotides line up with TRBD2. The CDR3 runs 15 residues. The J segment lost 7 bases and the V segment lost 5 bases, leaving 7 bases of the junction unmatched. The V gene's germline CDR1 is SEHNR and CDR2 FQNEAQ (reference sequence). The CDR3 bases are TGTGCCAGCAGCGGCCGGGGACTAGCGGAGAATGAGCAGTTCTTC. Its translation is CASSGRGLAENEQFF.

The rearrangement links TRBV5-4 to TRBJ2-2; tentative D call: TRBD2 (5 bases). The CDR3 is 14 amino acids. Germline V gene data show CDR1 as SGHNT and CDR2 as YYREEE (reference sequence). V lost 0 bases to trimming and J lost 8 bases, with 11 bases between them. CDR3 loop: CASSLEVGEGELFF. CDR3 DNA sequence: TGTGCCAGCAGCTTGGAGGTCGGGGAGGGGGAGCTGTTTTTT.

The chain recombines TRBV7-9 with TRBJ1-5; D is possibly TRBD1 (6 bases). V was cut by 4 bases and J by 6 bases, with 16 bases left in between. Looked up from germline, CDR1 is SEHNR and CDR2 is FQNEAQ (reference sequence). There are 15 residues in the CDR3. The CDR3 loop is CASSSERGNFQPQHF. In DNA form, the CDR3 reads TGTGCCAGCAGCTCAGAGAGGGGGAATTTTCAGCCCCAGCATTTT.

CDR3 region: CASSLSRTSGRAGETQYF. Written as DNA, the CDR3 is TGTGCCAGCAGCTTATCGCGGACTAGCGGGAGGGCCGGAGAGACCCAGTACTTC. The chain combines TRBV7-8 with TRBJ2-5, with 15 positions matching TRBD2. The CDR3 has 18 residues. The junction had 8 bases not matched to a gene; V was cut back by 2 bases and J by 4 bases. CDR1 SGHVS and CDR2 FQNEAQ come from the germline V gene.

The V call is TRBV30, the J call TRBJ1-1, with 8 bases lining up with TRBD1. Germline loops: CDR1 GTSNPN, CDR2 SVGIG (reference sequence). The CDR3 consists of 13 residues. J lost 1 base, V lost 8 bases, and 6 bases had no gene match. The CDR3 DNA is TGTGCCACCAGGGGGCAAACGAACACTGAAGCTTTCTTT. It specifies CATRGQTNTEAFF.

This clone turned up a few times. The chain links TRBV7-2 to TRBJ1-2; tentatively, D is TRBD1 (5 bases). The V gene lost 4 bases and the J gene lost 0 bases, with 9 bases spanning the gap. The CDR3 extends over 14 amino acids. The germline V gene has CDR1 SGHTA and CDR2 FQGNSA. The CDR3 nucleotides are TGTGCCAGCAGCTATACGACAGCTAACTATGGCTACACCTTC. Translating gives CASSYTTANYGYTF.

The chain carries TRBV7-3 and TRBJ2-5; 7 nucleotides agree with TRBD2. Losses at the gene ends were 5 bases for V and 4 bases for J; bases not matched to a gene: 7. There are 14 residues in the CDR3. Germline V gene sequence: CDR1 SGHTA, CDR2 FQGTGA. CDR3 amino acids: CASSPVGGRETQYF. Written as DNA, the CDR3 is TGTGCCAGCAGCCCCGTGGGAGGGCGAGAGACCCAGTACTTC.

The chain is built from TRBV19 and TRBJ2-7, with 11 nucleotides matching TRBD2. Looked up from germline, CDR1 is LNHDA and CDR2 is SQIVND (reference sequence). The CDR3 loop spans 14 amino acids. Trimming at V came to 6 bases and at J to 9 bases, leaving 10 bases not matched to a gene. For the CDR3, the DNA is TGTGCCAGTAGCAGTAGCGGGAGGGAAGTGGTGCAGTACTTC. Its protein product is CASSSSGREVVQYF.

By sample fraction, this clone is medium-sized (0.01 to 0.1%). CDR3 in amino acids: CASSLGSSGANVLTF. Written as DNA, the CDR3 is TGTGCCAGCAGCTTAGGAAGCTCTGGGGCCAACGTCCTGACTTTC. The chain couples TRBV5-8 to TRBJ2-6, with D uncertain. Germline V gene lookup returns CDR1 SGHTS and CDR2 YDEGEE. This CDR3 is built from 15 residues. V was cut by 2 bases and J by 0 bases, with 6 bases left in between.

This clone has only a few counts. The gene calls are TRBV15 and TRBJ2-1; TRBD2 might be the D (5 bases). Germline assignment: CDR1 LNHNV and CDR2 YYDKDF (reference sequence). This CDR3 region has 14 residues. Trimming took 0 bases from V and 5 from J, leaving 8 bases between them. CDR3 bases: TGTGCCACCAGCAGAGATGGAGGAAACAATGAGCAGTTCTTC. It specifies CATSRDGGNNEQFF. Variable domain in full (rest from reference TRBV15 and TRBJ2-1): DAMVIQNPRYQVTQFGKPVTLSCSQTLNHNVMYWYQQKSSQAPKLLFHYYDKDFNNEADTPDNFQSRRPNTSFCFLDIRSPGLGDTAMYLCATSRDGGNNEQFFGPGTRLTVL.

The V call is TRBV5-1, the J call TRBJ2-5; 8 positions match TRBD1. V dropped 0 bases and J dropped 5; count of bases not matched to a gene: 9. The germline gives CDR1 SGHRS, CDR2 YFSETQ. CDR3 length: 16 residues. In nucleotides, the CDR3 is TGCGCCAGCAGCTTGGGCCCAGGACAGGGTGGGGAGACCCAGTACTTC. It codes for CASSLGPGQGGETQYF.

J is TRBJ2-2 and V is TRBV28, with 8 bases aligning to TRBD1. This CDR3 has 17 residues. The germline V gene encodes CDR1 MDHEN and CDR2 SYDVKM. With V trimmed by 2 bases and J by 0 bases, 5 bases remained unmatched. The CDR3, as DNA: TGTGCCAGCAGTTTACAAGTGGGACAGGCGAACACCGGGGAGCTGTTTTTT. Its protein product is CASSLQVGQANTGELFF.

V usage is TRBV5-8 and J usage is TRBJ2-2; tentative D call: TRBD1 (6 bases). V was clipped by 4 bases and J by 7 bases, with 11 bases between them. CDR1 and CDR2 from the germline V gene are SGHTS and YDEGEE. The CDR3 is 13 amino acids. CDR3 bases: TGTGCCAGCAGCAGGGACATACTCGGGGAGCTGTTTTTT. Amino acids: CASSRDILGELFF.

This chain connects TRBV28 to TRBJ1-2, with no clear D. CDR3 length: 12 residues. Looked up from germline, CDR1 is MDHEN and CDR2 is SYDVKM. V lost 7 bases to trimming and J lost 6 bases, with 12 bases between them. The CDR3 coding sequence is TGTGCCAGCACGACCACTTGGCATGGCTACACCTTC. Its protein product is CASTTTWHGYTF.

The chain employs TRBV2 and TRBJ1-5; the D is unclear. V was cut by 6 bases and J by 9 bases, with 18 bases left in between. The CDR3 runs to 14 residues. Germline V gene data show CDR1 as SNHLY and CDR2 as FYNNEI. CDR3 DNA sequence: TGTGCCAGCAGCCCAATAAAGTCAAACTCGCCCCAGCATTTT. It is translated as CASSPIKSNSPQHF. Looking up the rest from reference TRBV2 and TRBJ1-5 gives the full variable domain: EPEVTQTPSHQVTQMGQEVILRCVPISNHLYFYWYRQILGQKVEFLVSFYNNEISEKSEIFDDQFSVERPDGSNFTLKIRSTKLEDSAMYFCASSPIKSNSPQHFGDGTRLSIL.